This T cell receptor (beta chain) comes out of a study of molecular identifiers for immune sequencing clone quantification. TCRdb analysed the PCR reads with MiXCR anew, one entry per CDR3 protein. The sample shows tens of thousands of distinct CDR3 sequences, about a fifth of them seen only once. CDR3 length: 13 residues. Germline values: CDR1 MNHEY, CDR2 SVGEGT. V was shortened by 4 bases and J by 7 bases, with 11 bases between the two germline ends. Study findings and constraints: Over 98% of CMV-specific effector molecules, but under 1% of naive ones, were in clones above 20 copies.

With respect to this clonotype: The antigen is not known.

The sequence was collected from a human donor in good health. Some libraries in this study had Jurkat cell RNA spiked in. The chain carries TRBV6-2 or TRBV6-3 and TRBJ1-5; D is ambiguous. Specimen: naive CD8+ T cells from blood, with Jurkat cell RNA spiked in. Subset of the sample: FACS-sorted CD8+CD4-CCR7+CD45RA+ naive T cells. The CDR3 protein is CASSSGRGQPQHF. The CDR3 DNA reads as TGTGCCAGCAGTTCTGGACGGGGACAGCCCCAGCATTTT.